Below are 23 T cell receptor beta chains sequenced from a single sample in a study of shared clonotypes between healthy human individuals (dated by TCRdb to between 2020 and 2021). The protocol used for the library was the immunoSEQ multiplex PCR assay. Here the immuneACCESS table is served through TCRdb, limited to in-frame sequences with V and J called. Missing clones are a known gap in these copies; in checked studies unresolved V genes cover under half, and the rest lacks a known reason. The sample includes roughly 500,000 clones, with around 74% observed a single time. The ten largest clonotypes hold approximately 12% of the sample. The sequenced material came from PBMCs. The receptors here all came from a woman in her 40s in good health. Some clones in this sample may be carry-over from other donors' samples.

The J gene is TRBJ2-3, the V gene TRBV6-6; tentative D call: TRBD1 (8 bases). The CDR3 is made up of 14 amino acids. Germline V gives CDR1 MNHNY, CDR2 SVGAGI (reference sequence). V dropped 6 bases and J dropped 1 base, with 11 bases sitting between them. CDR3 in DNA: TGTGCCAGCAGAGCGGGACAGGGCACAGATACGCAGTATTTT. Its translation: CASRAGQGTDTQYF.

V usage is TRBV5-1 and J usage is TRBJ2-7; 8 bases match TRBD1. V shed 3 bases and J 6 bases; nucleotides not matched to a gene: 8. The CDR3 has 14 residues. The V gene's germline CDR1 is SGHRS and CDR2 YFSETQ. The CDR3 DNA follows: TGCGCCAGCAGCTCGGACAGGGCCGGATTCGAGCAGTACTTC. This sequence encodes CASSSDRAGFEQYF.

The CDR3: CASRAGEWTEAFF. Written as DNA, the CDR3 is TGCGCCAGCAGGGCGGGAGAATGGACTGAAGCTTTCTTT. The J gene is TRBJ1-1, the V gene TRBV5-1; D not resolved. Germline V lookup: CDR1 SGHRS, CDR2 YFSETQ. The CDR3 consists of 13 residues. The V end was cut by 5 bases, the J end by 5 bases, with 13 bases between.

The chain links TRBV11-3 to TRBJ2-3; possible D gene TRBD2, 6 bases. The CDR3 consists of 15 residues. Germline lookup yields CDR1 SGHNT and CDR2 YENEEA. Between the trimmed V and J ends, which lost 2 bases and 5 bases, there was a span of 14 bases. The chain's CDR3 is CASSLTPEAGDTQYF. In nucleotides, the CDR3 is TGTGCCAGCAGCTTAACCCCCGAAGCGGGAGATACGCAGTATTTT.

In nucleotides, the CDR3 is TGTGCCAGCAGCTGGGGGACTAGCGGGAGGTACGAGCAGTACTTC. It is translated as CASSWGTSGRYEQYF. The gene calls are TRBV7-9 and TRBJ2-7, with TRBD2 matching over 15 bases. Germline CDR1 reads SEHNR; CDR2 reads FQNEAQ (reference sequence). The CDR3 is 15 residues long. V lost 4 bases to trimming and J lost 4 bases; unmatched junction nucleotides: 2.

The chain links TRBV11-3 to TRBJ2-7; no clear D gene. The CDR3 covers 13 residues. Trimming took 3 bases from V and 6 from J, leaving 12 bases between them. The V gene's germline CDR1 is SGHNT and CDR2 YENEEA. CDR3 sequence: CASSLGWLGEQYF. The DNA for the CDR3 is TGTGCCAGCAGCTTGGGTTGGTTGGGCGAGCAGTACTTC.

The V and J genes are TRBV30 and TRBJ2-4; D not resolved. Between the trimmed V and J ends, which lost 6 bases and 1 base, there was a span of 13 bases. The germline CDR1 and CDR2 sequences are GTSNPN and SVGIG (reference sequence). The CDR3 sequence is 14 residues long. CDR3 in amino acids: CACSAVSAKNIQYF. Here the CDR3 DNA reads TGTGCCTGTTCGGCAGTTTCGGCCAAAAACATTCAGTACTTC.

This chain joins TRBV28 and TRBJ2-5; the D gene is possibly TRBD2 (6 bases). The V end was cut by 3 bases, the J end by 7 bases, with 15 bases between. The CDR3 contains 14 residues. CDR1 MDHEN and CDR2 SYDVKM come from the germline V gene. The DNA for the CDR3 is TGTGCCAGCAGTTTCCGTAGGACCGGGGGGACCCAGTACTTC. Translation gives CASSFRRTGGTQYF.

This clone occurred many times. The chain recombines TRBV10-2 with TRBJ2-5; 7 bases are shared with TRBD2. The ends lost 4 bases at V and 5 bases at J; junction bases unmatched: 7. The CDR3 contains 14 residues. CDR1 and CDR2 from the germline V gene are WSHSY and SAAADI. This chain's CDR3 is CASSGGRGTETQYF. The CDR3 DNA follows: TGCGCCAGCAGTGGCGGGAGAGGGACCGAGACCCAGTACTTC.

The rearrangement uses TRBV27 and TRBJ1-1; D is possibly TRBD1 (6 bases). This CDR3 spans 12 amino acids. The germline V gene encodes CDR1 MNHEY and CDR2 SMNVEV (reference sequence). Deletions cut 6 bases from V and 4 bases from J, with 9 bases between. Written as DNA, the CDR3 is TGTGCCAGCAGGACAGGCCTCACTGAAGCTTTCTTT. Residues: CASRTGLTEAFF.

The genes are TRBV30 and TRBJ2-6, with 12 bases fitting TRBD1. CDR1 is GTSNPN and CDR2 is SVGIG in the germline V gene (reference sequence). With 8 bases clipped from V and 1 base from J, the junction kept 3 bases outside the gene matches. This CDR3 has 15 amino acids. The CDR3 nucleotides are TGTGCCGGGGACAGGGGGCAATCTGGGGCCAACGTCCTGACTTTC. It codes for CAGDRGQSGANVLTF.

The gene calls are TRBV21-1 and TRBJ1-4. TRBV21-1 counts as a pseudogene. This CDR3 has 18 amino acids. CDR3: CASSKCRGKDRTNEKLFF. DNA for the CDR3: TGTGCCAGCAGCAAATGTCGGGGAAAAGACCGAACTAATGAAAAACTGTTTTTT.

The CDR3 loop reads CASSRGTDEKLFF. The CDR3 DNA is TGCGCCAGCAGCAGGGGGACGGATGAAAAACTGTTTTTT. The chain employs TRBV5-1 and TRBJ1-4; perhaps TRBD1 as D (6 bases). The CDR3 consists of 13 residues. Germline V gene sequence: CDR1 SGHRS, CDR2 YFSETQ. V was trimmed by 4 bases and J by 6 bases, leaving 10 bases between them.

This clone was counted a single time. This chain connects TRBV5-1 to TRBJ2-5, with D possibly being TRBD1 or TRBD2 (5 bases each). This CDR3 is 16 amino acids long. CDR1 SGHRS and CDR2 YFSETQ come from the germline V gene. Trimming left V 2 bases short and J 0 bases short, with 14 bases between. The CDR3 region is CASSFLGPPNQETQYF. The DNA of the CDR3 is TGCGCCAGCAGCTTTCTGGGACCACCAAACCAAGAGACCCAGTACTTC.

The chain has TRBV7-2 and TRBJ1-2; 10 nucleotides match TRBD1. The CDR3 runs to 15 residues. The ends lost 6 bases at V and 8 bases at J; junction bases unmatched: 12. Germline CDR1 SGHTA, CDR2 FQGNSA. In DNA form, the CDR3 reads TGTGCCAGCAGTTCCGGCCGGGACAGGGGATCCGGCTACACCTTC. Its translation is CASSSGRDRGSGYTF.

This clone was counted between two and nine times. V gene TRBV2 combines with J gene TRBJ1-4; no firm D call. Trimming stripped 4 bases from V and 7 bases from J, with 13 bases between. This CDR3 has 14 residues. Germline assignment: CDR1 SNHLY and CDR2 FYNNEI. The CDR3 reads CASSGGGFREKLFF. The DNA of the CDR3 is TGTGCCAGCAGTGGTGGAGGGTTTCGTGAAAAACTGTTTTTT. The whole variable domain, filled in from reference TRBV2 and TRBJ1-4, reads EPEVTQTPSHQVTQMGQEVILRCVPISNHLYFYWYRQILGQKVEFLVSFYNNEISEKSEIFDDQFSVERPDGSNFTLKIRSTKLEDSAMYFCASSGGGFREKLFFGSGTQLSVL.

Many counts were recorded for this clone. The V call is TRBV28, the J call TRBJ1-5, with a weak D call TRBD1 (6 bases). The germline V gene has CDR1 MDHEN and CDR2 SYDVKM. Trimming removed 3 bases at V and 0 bases at J, with 12 bases between. The CDR3 is 16 residues long. In DNA form, the CDR3 reads TGTGCCAGCAGTTTTCTCCAGGGGTATAGCAATCAGCCCCAGCATTTT. Translated: CASSFLQGYSNQPQHF.

This chain uses TRBV30 with TRBJ2-5, with 10 bases aligning to TRBD1. Germline CDR1 is GTSNPN and CDR2 is SVGIG (reference sequence). Trimming cost V 4 bases and J 3 bases; bases outside gene matches: 8. This CDR3 spans 15 amino acids. The CDR3 region has the DNA TGTGCCTGGATCCCCTCCGGGACAGGGGAAGAGACCCAGTACTTC. Translation gives CAWIPSGTGEETQYF.

The chain carries TRBV27 and TRBJ2-2; no clear D. Germline values: CDR1 MNHEY, CDR2 SMNVEV (reference sequence). V lost 4 bases to trimming and J lost 1 base, with 7 bases between them. CDR3 length: 14 amino acids. CDR3 DNA sequence: TGTGCCAGCAGTTCCTCAATGAACACCGGGGAGCTGTTTTTT. This gives the protein CASSSSMNTGELFF.

The rearrangement links TRBV7-2 to TRBJ1-5; D not certain. The CDR3 length is 13 residues. V lost 9 bases to trimming and J lost 2 bases, with 11 bases between them. Germline-derived CDR1 and CDR2 are SGHTA and FQGNSA. As DNA, the CDR3 is TGTGCCAGGCGGGGAGTTGGCAATCAGCCCCAGCATTTT. Amino acids: CARRGVGNQPQHF.

In nucleotides, the CDR3 is TGTGCCAGCAGCCGCCGGGCCGGACTAGCGGGAGGCGGGACCGGGGAGCTGTTTTTT. Its translation: CASSRRAGLAGGGTGELFF. The J gene is TRBJ2-2, the V gene TRBV4-2; 14 positions agree with TRBD2. The CDR3 sequence is 19 residues long. Germline V gives CDR1 LGHNA, CDR2 YNFKEQ. The junction had 12 bases not matched to a gene; V was cut back by 4 bases and J by 5 bases.

The chain joins TRBV7-7 to TRBJ2-7, with 8 bases fitting TRBD1. J was trimmed by 3 bases and V by 5 bases; bases with no gene match: 6. The CDR3 consists of 14 residues. The germline V gene has CDR1 SSHAT and CDR2 FNYEAQ (reference sequence). The DNA for the CDR3 is TGTGCCAGCAGCGAAAGACAGGGGAACTACGAGCAGTACTTC. Its protein is CASSERQGNYEQYF. Together with reference TRBV7-7 and TRBJ2-7, the CDR3 gives the full variable domain: GAGVSQSPRYKVTKRGQDVTLRCDPISSHATLYWYQQALGQGPEFLTYFNYEAQPDKSGLPSDRFSAERPEGSISTLTIQRTEQRDSAMYRCASSERQGNYEQYFGPGTRLTVT.

CDR3 nucleotides: TGTGCCAGCAGTACAGGGGGCGAAGAGACCCAGTACTTC. Translated: CASSTGGEETQYF. This chain links TRBV6-5 with TRBJ2-5; 9 bases match TRBD1. The CDR3 is 13 amino acids. V was pared by 5 bases and J by 3 bases, with 1 base of the junction left unmatched. CDR1 MNHEY and CDR2 SVGAGI come from the germline V gene.